The entry below gives a single T cell receptor beta chain sequence along with its context. Only in-frame clones appear in the TCRdb table, and some are missing; sequencing was by immunoSEQ multiplex PCR. The table records 200,000 to 300,000 clones, about 89% of them present only once. The record originates from a study of blood T cell repertoires in COVID-19. Participants came from under 30 US areas, aged about 18 to 89 years. Participant reports of clinical history set cohort assignment. Two negative PCRs, clearance, or symptom resolution characterized the recovered Cohort 3 donors. V was shortened by 5 bases and J by 8 bases, with 15 bases between the two germline ends. The length of the CDR3 is 13 residues. CDR1 MDHEN and CDR2 SYDVKM come from the germline V gene.

The sample was PBMCs or T cells enriched from blood (not recorded which). This clonotype was obtained from a young woman who had recovered from COVID-19. This chain uses TRBV28 with TRBJ1-1; the D gene is possibly TRBD1 (5 bases). CDR3 DNA sequence: TGTGCCAGCAGTCCAACGGGACTTCGGGAAGCTTTCTTT. Its translation is CASSPTGLREAFF.